This T cell receptor (beta chain) originates from a study of patients and donors after allogeneic stem cell transplantation. V lost 0 bases and J lost 5, with 19 bases in between. From germline, CDR1 is LGHNA and CDR2 YNFKEQ. The CDR3 is made up of 17 amino acids. MiXCR was run by TCRdb on the RT-PCR reads, yielding one entry per CDR3 protein. Of over 400,000 distinct CDR3 sequences listed, 15% to 20% are singletons. Material for sequencing was blood, either unsorted or a sorted T cell fraction (not recorded which). This sequence originates from a human donor who was either an allogeneic HSCT recipient or a stem cell or donor lymphocyte infusion donor (not recorded which). It is not recorded whose cells these are; they may come from a transplant donor. The chain couples TRBV4-2 to TRBJ2-5; D tentatively fits TRBD1 or TRBD2 (5 bases each). The CDR3 protein is CASSQDGVGHGGETQYF. CDR3 DNA: TGTGCCAGCAGCCAAGATGGGGTAGGACACGGCGGGGAGACCCAGTACTTC.